This T cell receptor (beta chain) is from a study of regulatory and conventional T cells in RAG deficiency. Findings and limits, study-wide: Omenn patients showed >75% Treg-Tconv overlap and shorter CDR3 lengths. Control T-cell subsets had markedly higher Shannon entropy and lower Simpson indices than RAG-deficient patients. Omenn CD25-high CD127-low cells may be activated cells, not true Tregs.

A word on this clone: Antigen specificity is unknown.

Method: immunoSEQ multiplex PCR; TCRdb's copy keeps in-frame clones and lacks some. The table includes tens of thousands of clones, approximately 96% detected once. The sorted conventional CD4+ T cells were CD25-low and CD127-high, with genomic DNA sequenced. The CDR3 runs 14 residues. Germline CDR1 SGHVS, CDR2 FQNEAQ. V was pared by 8 bases and J by 6 bases, with 14 bases between. This sample also belongs to another study, concerning regulatory T cells. As that study records: Amplification used 52 TRBV primers and 13 TRBJ primers. Regulatory T cells showed the strongest V-J pair restriction and V/J gene skewing among patient repertoires.

The source material was CD25- CD4+ T cells sorted from blood. The chain links TRBV7-8 to TRBJ1-6, with a tentative D call TRBD1 (5 bases). The clonotype originates from a human donor in good health. For the CDR3, the DNA is TGTGCCAGCGGGCAGGGCGGACCTAATTCACCCCTCCACTTT. This sequence encodes CASGQGGPNSPLHF.